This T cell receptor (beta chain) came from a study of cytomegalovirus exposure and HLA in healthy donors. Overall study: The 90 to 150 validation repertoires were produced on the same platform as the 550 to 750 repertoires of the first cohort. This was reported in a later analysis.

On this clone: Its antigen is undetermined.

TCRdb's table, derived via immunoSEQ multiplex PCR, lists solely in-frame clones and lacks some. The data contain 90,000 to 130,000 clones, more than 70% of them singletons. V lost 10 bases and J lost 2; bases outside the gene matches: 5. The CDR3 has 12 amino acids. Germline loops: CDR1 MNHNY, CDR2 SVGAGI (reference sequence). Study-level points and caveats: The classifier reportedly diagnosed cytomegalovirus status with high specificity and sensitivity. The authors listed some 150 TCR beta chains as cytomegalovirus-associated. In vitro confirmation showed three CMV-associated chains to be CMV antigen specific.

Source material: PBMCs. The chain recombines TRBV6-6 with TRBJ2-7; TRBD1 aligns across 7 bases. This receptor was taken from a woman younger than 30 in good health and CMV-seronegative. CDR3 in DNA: TGTGCCACGAGACAGGGAGCCTACGAGCAGTACTTC. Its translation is CATRQGAYEQYF.